This T cell receptor (beta chain) was captured by sequencing in a study of OX40 agonist ivuxolimab in advanced cancers. Study-wide results and limits: Antigen targets of the expanded peripheral T cells went undetermined. Expanded clones were, on average, more numerous among CD8+ T cells than CD4+.

The germline gives CDR1 SGHDT, CDR2 YYEEEE. The length of the CDR3 is 15 residues. V gave up 0 bases and J gave up 8 bases, with 12 bases separating them. Assay used: immunoSEQ multiplex PCR; TCRdb lists only in-frame clones, some missing. Of 80,000 or so clones listed, roughly 84% were seen once; the top ten hold under 7%. Concerning this clone: Antigen: not known.

Systemic immunosuppression or autoimmune disease history was grounds to exclude patients. This clonotype was sampled from an adult with an advanced solid tumor such as melanoma, head and neck, liver or kidney cancer. J is TRBJ1-6 and V is TRBV5-6, with D possibly TRBD1 on 5 matching bases. The input for sequencing was CD4+ or CD8+ T cells sorted from blood, taken in a trial of the OX40 agonist ivuxolimab. DNA of the CDR3: TGTGCCAGCAGCTTGGACCCAGGGAGAGATTCACCCCTCCACTTT. Protein product: CASSLDPGRDSPLHF. The full variable domain, completed using reference TRBV5-6 and TRBJ1-6, is DAGVTQSPTHLIKTRGQQVTLRCSPKSGHDTVSWYQQALGQGPQFIFQYYEEEERQRGNFPDRFSGHQFPNYSSELNVNALLLGDSALYLCASSLDPGRDSPLHFGNGTRLTVT.